This TCR beta chain comes out of a study of T cell repertoires in cytomegalovirus infection. Background on the study: The authors relied on CMV epitopes, both recently identified HLA-C-restricted and well-studied HLA-B-restricted. CMV infection plus the matching HLA type was flagged by public TCR beta signatures. The study's findings and limits: Across the ex vivo response, the dominant clonotypes were HLA-C-restricted CMV-specific TCR beta clonotypes.

In TCRdb, the reads were re-called with MiXCR into one record per CDR3 protein. The sample lists approximately 910,000 distinct CDR3 sequences, roughly 30% occurring once. This clonotype has more than one count but fewer than ten. Its antigen is currently unknown. V dropped 3 bases and J dropped 8; count of bases not matched to a gene: 5. Germline V CDR1 and CDR2: SGHVS, FQNEAQ. The CDR3 has 14 residues. The sample here was cultured CD8+ T cells from PBMCs, taken from culture after CMV antigen stimulation. The origin of this receptor is a human donor in good health (CMV status not recorded). Some clones in this sample may be carry-over from other donors' samples. The chain joins TRBV7-8 to TRBJ2-1, with 9 positions matching TRBD2. CDR3 sequence: CASSFRGGVDEQFF. CDR3 nucleotide sequence: TGTGCCAGCAGCTTTCGCGGGGGGGTTGATGAGCAGTTCTTC.